These T cell receptor beta chains were read from a single sample in a study of cytomegalovirus exposure and HLA in healthy donors. The table came from immunoSEQ multiplex PCR; TCRdb's copy has only in-frame clones and leaves some out. Altogether about 190,000 clones are present, more than 75% being singletons, with the ten largest covering about 2.6%. Specimen: PBMCs. The receptors were gathered from a woman between 45 and 65 years old in good health and CMV-seropositive. CDR3s include the opening cysteine and the closing phenylalanine or tryptophan. D genes are given only for firm matches. Expanded clones are given a class, and other clones once, few, many or no size at all.

16	TRBD2	TRBV4-1	-	TRBJ2-5	TGCGCCAGCAGCCAACCCGTCGGACTAGTTGCGGAAACCCAGTACTTC	CASSQPVGLVAETQYF
17	-	TRBV6-1	-	TRBJ2-7	TGTGCCAGCAGTGCTGACACGCCGGTTGGGGGGTTCTACGAGCAGTACTTC	CASSADTPVGGFYEQYF
16	-	TRBV18	-	TRBJ2-5	TGTGCCAGCTCACCGTCCGGACCCCGGGCGGGAGAGACCCAGTACTTC	CASSPSGPRAGETQYF
14	-	TRBV4-1	-	TRBJ1-3	TGCGCCAGCAGCCAGATCCGACAGGGAAACACCATATATTTT	CASSQIRQGNTIYF
14	-	TRBV18	-	TRBJ1-1	TGTGCCAGCTCACCACCGGACCGAGGGACTGAAGCTTTCTTT	CASSPPDRGTEAFF
15	-	TRBV4-1	-	TRBJ2-7	TGCGCCAGCAGCCAAGAGTGGCGGGGAGAATACGAGCAGTACTTC	CASSQEWRGEYEQYF
16	TRBD1	TRBV28	-	TRBJ1-2	TGTGCCAGCAGCCCCACAGGGGGCTTTGGCTACTATGGCTACACCTTC	CASSPTGGFGYYGYTF
16	-	TRBV5-6	-	TRBJ1-1	TGTGCCAGCAGCTTTTGGGACATTCCCCAGAACACTGAAGCTTTCTTT	CASSFWDIPQNTEAFF
16	-	TRBV19	-	TRBJ1-4	TGTGCCAGTAGTATAACGGGGGGCCTGGGTAATGAAAAACTGTTTTTT	CASSITGGLGNEKLFF
13	-	TRBV7-8	once	TRBJ2-7	TGTGCCAGCAGCTTAGACAGATCCTACGAGCAGTACTTC	CASSLDRSYEQYF
14	TRBD1	TRBV19	few	TRBJ1-1	TGTGCCAGTAGCCTAGGACAGGACCAGACTGAAGCTTTCTTT	CASSLGQDQTEAFF
15	-	TRBV19	-	TRBJ1-3	TGTGCCAGTAGTAGGGGCGAAAGCTCTGGAAACACCATATATTTT	CASSRGESSGNTIYF
15	TRBD1	TRBV5-4	-	TRBJ2-7	TGTGCCAGCAGCTTGGCGGGACAGGGCTCCTACGAGCAGTACTTC	CASSLAGQGSYEQYF
14	-	TRBV7-3	once	TRBJ2-1	TGTGCCAGCAGCTTAAGGCGGGGTTATAATGAGCAGTTCTTC	CASSLRRGYNEQFF
14	TRBD2	TRBV6-1	-	TRBJ2-2	TGTGCCAGCAAGTGGACTAGCGAGTCCGGGGAGCTGTTTTTT	CASKWTSESGELFF
18	TRBD2	TRBV7-9	-	TRBJ2-7	TGTGCCAGCAGCCCATACCGAATCGAGCGGGGGGCCTCCTACGAGCAGTACTTC	CASSPYRIERGASYEQYF
11	-	TRBV6-5	-	TRBJ2-7	TGTGCCAGCAGATTTCAAAACGAGCAGTACTTC	CASRFQNEQYF
17	-	TRBV5-1	-	TRBJ2-6	TGCGCCAGCAGCATAACAGGGTTGAGCTCTGGGGCCAACGTCCTGACTTTC	CASSITGLSSGANVLTF
14	-	TRBV30	-	TRBJ1-6	TGTGCCTGGGACCGTGGGGGGGCCGTGTCACCCCTCCACTTT	CAWDRGGAVSPLHF
13	-	TRBV4-1	-	TRBJ1-1	TGCGCCAGCAGCCTCAGGGGATTCGCTGAAGCTTTCTTT	CASSLRGFAEAFF
16	TRBD2	TRBV7-2	-	TRBJ2-1	TGTGCCAGCAGCTTGGGTACGGCGGGGGGGCAAAGTGAGCAGTTCTTC	CASSLGTAGGQSEQFF
17	-	TRBV7-9	-	TRBJ2-7	TGTTCCAGCAGCTTAGCGCGGGGCGGGGTCAGCTCCTACGAGCAGTACTTC	CSSSLARGGVSSYEQYF
16	TRBD1	TRBV5-1	-	TRBJ2-2	TGCGCCAGCAGCTTAGGACAGGGACGGGGCACCGGGGAGCTGTTTTTT	CASSLGQGRGTGELFF
13	-	TRBV27	-	TRBJ1-2	TGTGCCAGCAGTATCACAGGGAAATATGGCTACACCTTC	CASSITGKYGYTF
13	TRBD1	TRBV10-3	-	TRBJ1-1	TGTGCCACGGGACAGGGTGAGTTCACTGAAGCTTTCTTT	CATGQGEFTEAFF
14	-	TRBV9	-	TRBJ1-6	TGTGCCAGCAGCGTAGAGGGGGAAGGGTCACCCCTCCACTTT	CASSVEGEGSPLHF
13	-	TRBV6-6	-	TRBJ1-2	TGTGCCAGCACCCCAGAAGTGAACTATGGCTACACCTTC	CASTPEVNYGYTF
19	TRBD2	TRBV28	-	TRBJ2-3	TGTGCCAGCAGTTTCCCGGTCGCTAGCGGGGGGGCCGGTTTAGATACGCAGTATTTT	CASSFPVASGGAGLDTQYF
15	TRBD2	TRBV18	-	TRBJ2-7	TGTGCCAGCTCACCGGGACTAGCGGGGGTCTACGAGCAGTACTTC	CASSPGLAGVYEQYF
17	TRBD2	TRBV5-6	-	TRBJ2-1	TGTGCCAGCAGCTCGGGACTAGCGGGGGGCCTTTACAATGAGCAGTTCTTC	CASSSGLAGGLYNEQFF
11	TRBD1	TRBV6-5	-	TRBJ2-7	TGTGCCAGCAGTCATCAGGGGGTGCAGTACTTC	CASSHQGVQYF
14	-	TRBV7-9	-	TRBJ2-5	TGTGCCAGCAGCTCCAAAGGGGTCCAAGAGACCCAGTACTTC	CASSSKGVQETQYF
14	TRBD1	TRBV7-8	-	TRBJ1-5	TGTGCCAGCAGCTTAAGAACAGGGGATCAGCCCCAGCATTTT	CASSLRTGDQPQHF
13	-	TRBV11-3	few	TRBJ1-1	TGTGCCAGCAGCTTAGAGAGGAACACTGAAGCTTTCTTT	CASSLERNTEAFF
16	-	TRBV2	-	TRBJ1-3	TGTGCCACCACCGGGTCCTTTTTAGCCCAGGGAAACACCATATATTTT	CATTGSFLAQGNTIYF
16	-	TRBV7-2	-	TRBJ2-7	TGTGCCAGCAGCTTAACCGGGGGTATTTGGTCCTACGAGCAGTACTTC	CASSLTGGIWSYEQYF
15	-	TRBV5-1	-	TRBJ2-1	TGCGCCAGCAGCTTGCAGGGTTATGAAGAAAATGAGCAGTTCTTC	CASSLQGYEENEQFF
15	TRBD1	TRBV9	-	TRBJ1-2	TGTGCCAGCAGCGCACGGACAGGGACGGACTATGGCTACACCTTC	CASSARTGTDYGYTF
14	-	TRBV21-1	-	TRBJ2-7	TGTGCCAGCAGCAAAAGCGGCAGATCCTACGAGCAGTACTTC	CASSKSGRSYEQYF
13	-	TRBV30	-	TRBJ1-1	TGTGCCTGGCGCGACAGGTATGACACTGAAGCTTTCTTT	CAWRDRYDTEAFF
16	TRBD2	TRBV29-1	-	TRBJ2-5	TGCAGCGTTGAAGATCGTCCTAGCGGGGGCTTAGAGACCCAGTACTTC	CSVEDRPSGGLETQYF
14	TRBD1	TRBV7-9	-	TRBJ2-7	TGTGCCAGCAGCCAGGGGACAGGGACCTACGAGCAGTACTTC	CASSQGTGTYEQYF
15	TRBD1	TRBV4-3	few	TRBJ2-7	TGCGCCAGCAGCCAAGGAGGACAGGTACGGGGCGAGCAGTACTTC	CASSQGGQVRGEQYF
14	TRBD2	TRBV5-1	-	TRBJ2-3	TGCGCCAGCAAAGCGGGGGGGTCTCTAGATACGCAGTATTTT	CASKAGGSLDTQYF
17	TRBD2	TRBV2	-	TRBJ2-1	TGTGCCAGCAGTCGGACTAGCGGGGGCACATCCTACAATGAGCAGTTCTTC	CASSRTSGGTSYNEQFF
14	-	TRBV6-5	-	TRBJ1-1	TGTGCCAGCAGAACGTTAGGGGTGAGAACTGAAGCTTTCTTT	CASRTLGVRTEAFF